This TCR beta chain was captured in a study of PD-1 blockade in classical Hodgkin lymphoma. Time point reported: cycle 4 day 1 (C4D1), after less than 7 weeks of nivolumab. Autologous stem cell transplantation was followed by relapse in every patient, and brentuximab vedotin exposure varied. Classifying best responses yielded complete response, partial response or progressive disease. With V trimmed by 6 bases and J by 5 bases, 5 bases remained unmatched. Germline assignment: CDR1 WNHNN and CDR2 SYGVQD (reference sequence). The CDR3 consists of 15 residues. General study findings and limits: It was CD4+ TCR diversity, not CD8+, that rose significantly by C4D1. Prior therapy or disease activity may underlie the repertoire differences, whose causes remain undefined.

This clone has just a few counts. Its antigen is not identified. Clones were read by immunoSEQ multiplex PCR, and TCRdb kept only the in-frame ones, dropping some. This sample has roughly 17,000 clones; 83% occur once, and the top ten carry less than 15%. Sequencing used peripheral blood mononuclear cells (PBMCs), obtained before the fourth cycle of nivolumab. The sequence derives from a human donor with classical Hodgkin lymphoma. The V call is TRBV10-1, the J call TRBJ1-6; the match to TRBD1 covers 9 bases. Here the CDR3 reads CASRDRDRDNSPLHF. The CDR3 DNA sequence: TGCGCCAGCAGAGACCGGGACAGGGATAATTCACCCCTCCACTTT.